This T cell receptor (beta chain) was identified in a study of blood T cell repertoires in COVID-19. In the study overall: COVID-19 samples from acute and convalescent phases originated in the United States, Italy and Spain.

How the authors handled the data: How many nucleated cells were present was estimated from reference gene primer amplification. Repertoires were generated with immunoSEQ multiplex PCR, while TCRdb's copy carries only in-frame clones and drops some. From that table come the V and J calls and clone size; the DNA was used to work out D and trimming. Of under 250,000 clones detected, less than 90% appear once; the ten largest clones hold about 1.5%. V gave up 4 bases and J gave up 1 base; unmatched junction bases: 5. This CDR3 is built from 15 residues. Germline CDR1 is SGDLS and CDR2 is YYNGEE. This rearrangement joins TRBV9 to TRBJ1-2; 9 positions match TRBD1. This receptor was taken from a woman between 35 and 50 years old who had recovered from COVID-19. Sequencing was done on a sample of peripheral blood. CDR3 in DNA: TGTGCCAGCAGCCCACAGGGGGCGTTTAACTATGGCTACACCTTC. Its protein product is CASSPQGAFNYGYTF.